Listed here are 29 T cell receptor beta chains from one sample, sequenced in a study of blood T cell repertoires in COVID-19. TCRdb's table, derived via immunoSEQ multiplex PCR, lists solely in-frame clones and lacks some. The table lists roughly 100,000 clones, roughly nine tenths of them singletons. The sequencing sample was made of peripheral blood. The receptors shown here come from a woman aged 60-75 years with acute or convalescent COVID-19.

The rearrangement links TRBV5-1 to TRBJ1-4; D is perhaps TRBD1 (6 bases). Trimming pared 4 bases from V and 8 bases from J, leaving 15 bases between. The CDR3 runs to 14 residues. CDR1 and CDR2 (germline): SGHRS, YFSETQ. The CDR3, as DNA: TGCGCCAGCAGCCAGACAGGTGCATGGGAAAAACTGTTTTTT. It specifies CASSQTGAWEKLFF.

V gene TRBV5-6 combines with J gene TRBJ2-5, with D perhaps TRBD2 (5 bases). The germline gives CDR1 SGHDT, CDR2 YYEEEE. The V end lost 3 bases, the J end lost 3 bases, and 24 bases lay between the germline ends. CDR3 size: 18 residues. DNA for the CDR3: TGTGCCAGCAGCTGGGCAGGTCCGGGGTCAGTAGGGAAAGAGACCCAGTACTTC. Residues: CASSWAGPGSVGKETQYF.

The chain uses TRBV6-5 and TRBJ1-2; TRBD1 aligns across 7 bases. The CDR3 covers 14 residues. The V gene end was trimmed by 4 bases and the J gene end by 1 base; junction bases not matched to a gene: 3. Looked up from germline, CDR1 is MNHEY and CDR2 is SVGAGI. The CDR3 DNA reads TGTGCCAGCAGTTTCAGGGACAGTAACTATGGCTACACCTTC. It specifies CASSFRDSNYGYTF.

The rearrangement joins TRBV3-1 (or the pseudogene TRBV3-2) to TRBJ1-2, with D perhaps matching TRBD1 (5 bases). With 6 bases removed from V and 5 bases from J, the gap between germline ends came to 13 bases. This CDR3 spans 13 amino acids. The germline gives CDR1 LGHDT, CDR2 YNNKEL (reference sequence). The CDR3 region is CASSPDRTYGYTF. The CDR3, as DNA: TGTGCCAGCAGTCCTGACAGAACGTATGGCTACACCTTC.

This chain uses TRBV18 with TRBJ2-2; maybe TRBD2 (6 bases). V was trimmed by 3 bases and J by 5 bases, leaving 10 bases between them. CDR1 is KGHSH, CDR2 LQKENI, per germline. The CDR3 loop spans 14 amino acids. The CDR3 DNA follows: TGTGCCAGCTCACCGAAAGGAGGGACCGGGGAGCTGTTTTTT. This gives the protein CASSPKGGTGELFF.

The chain joins TRBV19 to TRBJ1-4, with 9 nucleotides matching TRBD1. The CDR3 is 15 residues long. CDR1 is LNHDA and CDR2 is SQIVND in the germline V gene (reference sequence). The junction had 8 bases not matched to a gene; V was cut back by 6 bases and J by 6 bases. The CDR3 here is CASSGGQGRYEKLFF. Written as DNA, the CDR3 is TGTGCCAGTAGCGGTGGACAGGGGCGTTATGAAAAACTGTTTTTT.

V is TRBV19 and J is TRBJ2-5; D remains ambiguous. Looked up from germline, CDR1 is LNHDA and CDR2 is SQIVND (reference sequence). With 1 base removed from V and 1 base from J, the gap between germline ends came to 10 bases. This CDR3 comprises 15 residues. CDR3 bases: TGTGCCAGTAGTATAGGGTGGAGCGCCCAAGAGACCCAGTACTTC. Protein product: CASSIGWSAQETQYF.

This clone was counted once. The chain uses TRBV12-3 or TRBV12-4 and TRBJ1-1, with a tentative D call TRBD1 (5 bases). This CDR3 region has 13 residues. V lost 10 bases and J 5 bases, leaving 17 bases between the germline ends. The CDR3 sequence is CANQRQFSTEAFF. CDR3 DNA: TGTGCCAACCAGCGACAGTTTTCAACTGAAGCTTTCTTT.

The chain combines TRBV7-9 with TRBJ2-2; 12 positions match TRBD2. The CDR3 covers 15 residues. V lost 5 bases and J lost 4; bases outside the gene matches: 2. The germline gives CDR1 SEHNR, CDR2 FQNEAQ (reference sequence). DNA for the CDR3: TGTGCCAGCAGCCTGGGACTAGCGGGCACCGGGGAGCTGTTTTTT. Translation: CASSLGLAGTGELFF.

The chain links TRBV2 to TRBJ2-7; a possible D gene is TRBD2 (6 bases). Per the germline V gene, CDR1 is SNHLY and CDR2 is FYNNEI. Trimming pared 10 bases from V and 6 bases from J, leaving 25 bases between. The CDR3 is 15 amino acids. CDR3: CATDRLGGGSSEQYF. In nucleotides, the CDR3 is TGTGCCACCGACCGGCTGGGGGGAGGATCATCCGAGCAGTACTTC.

As for this clone: One end of the junction varies from germline; a read error may be responsible. The rearrangement links TRBV7-2 to TRBJ2-5; 12 nucleotides match TRBD2. This CDR3 contains 14 residues. Germline V lookup: CDR1 SGHTA, CDR2 FQGNSA. This CDR3 is CASSLAGGEETQYF. CDR3 coding DNA: TGTGCCAGCAGCCTAGCGGGAGGGGAAGAGACCCAGTACTTC.

The V gene is TRBV3-1 (or the pseudogene TRBV3-2), the J gene TRBJ1-1; D might be TRBD1 (5 bases). The V end was cut by 2 bases, the J end by 4 bases, with 8 bases between. Looked up from germline, CDR1 is LGHDT and CDR2 is YNNKEL (reference sequence). CDR3 size: 13 residues. The CDR3 here is CASSQQGRTEAFF. DNA for the CDR3: TGTGCCAGCAGCCAACAGGGTCGCACTGAAGCTTTCTTT.

The chain employs TRBV4-1 and TRBJ2-2, with 9 bases that match TRBD1. The germline CDR1 and CDR2 sequences are MGHRA and YSYEKL. V shed 0 bases, J shed 6 bases, and the junction held 2 bases outside the gene matches. The CDR3 has 15 residues. In nucleotides, the CDR3 is TGCGCCAGCAGCCAAGAGGACAGGGGCCCCGGGGAGCTGTTTTTT. It is translated as CASSQEDRGPGELFF.

The genes are TRBV5-1 and TRBJ1-2; 7 nucleotides align to TRBD1. Germline assignment: CDR1 SGHRS and CDR2 YFSETQ. J gave up 8 bases and V 2 bases, and 6 bases lay outside the gene matches. The length of the CDR3 is 13 residues. The CDR3 is CASSFTGVEGYTF. The CDR3 nucleotides are TGCGCCAGCAGCTTTACAGGGGTCGAAGGCTACACCTTC.

This clone was recorded only once. V is TRBV11-3 and J is TRBJ1-1; 7 bases map to TRBD1. V gave up 5 bases and J gave up 3 bases; unmatched junction bases: 9. Germline lookup yields CDR1 SGHNT and CDR2 YENEEA. The CDR3 covers 15 residues. The CDR3 sequence: CASSTLGTADTEAFF. The CDR3 DNA is TGTGCCAGCAGCACATTAGGGACAGCGGACACTGAAGCTTTCTTT.

The rearrangement links TRBV5-5 to TRBJ1-5, with D possibly being TRBD1 (5 bases). The V end was cut by 0 bases, the J end by 7 bases, with 14 bases between. Germline V lookup: CDR1 SGHKS, CDR2 YYEKEE (reference sequence). There are 15 residues in the CDR3. For the CDR3, the DNA is TGTGCCAGCAGCTTGGCCCTAGGCCGGGGGCAGCCCCAGCATTTT. It specifies CASSLALGRGQPQHF.

The rearrangement joins TRBV24-1 to TRBJ2-1; tentatively, D is TRBD1 (6 bases). Germline CDR1 KGHDR, CDR2 SFDVKD. The CDR3 loop spans 16 amino acids. Between the trimmed V and J ends, which lost 0 bases and 9 bases, there was a span of 17 bases. CDR3 sequence: CATSDLAPGARSEQFF. CDR3 nucleotides: TGTGCCACCAGTGATTTGGCCCCAGGGGCCAGAAGTGAGCAGTTCTTC.

The chain uses TRBV7-8 and TRBJ2-1; the match to TRBD1 covers 7 bases. V was pared by 5 bases and J by 0 bases, with 7 bases of the junction left unmatched. Germline lookup yields CDR1 SGHVS and CDR2 FQNEAQ. This CDR3 is built from 16 residues. CDR3 coding DNA: TGTGCCAGCAGCCCGGGACAGCTCGCCTCCTACAATGAGCAGTTCTTC. Protein: CASSPGQLASYNEQFF.

The chain has TRBV18 and TRBJ2-5; 11 nucleotides agree with TRBD2. Trimming at V came to 3 bases and at J to 4 bases, leaving 7 bases not matched to a gene. This CDR3 contains 16 residues. Germline assignment: CDR1 KGHSH and CDR2 LQKENI. The CDR3 DNA reads as TGTGCCAGCTCACCGCCCGGACTAGCGGGTGGAGAGACCCAGTACTTC. The encoded protein is CASSPPGLAGGETQYF.

This chain links TRBV3-1 (or the pseudogene TRBV3-2) with TRBJ2-1, with 9 bases fitting TRBD2. CDR3 length: 14 residues. The germline gives CDR1 LGHDT, CDR2 YNNKEL (reference sequence). V dropped 1 base and J dropped 7; count of bases not matched to a gene: 2. The CDR3 region has the DNA TGTGCCAGCAGCCAAGGACTAGCGGTAAATGAGCAGTTCTTC. Residues: CASSQGLAVNEQFF.

V and J are TRBV15 and TRBJ1-5; D remains ambiguous. The V end lost 5 bases, the J end lost 4 bases, and 15 bases lay between the germline ends. Germline V gene lookup returns CDR1 LNHNV and CDR2 YYDKDF (reference sequence). The CDR3 is 15 amino acids. The CDR3 DNA follows: TGTGCCACCAGCCAAGAGAGGTTGGAGAATCAGCCCCAGCATTTT. The encoded protein is CATSQERLENQPQHF.

This chain links TRBV6-4 with TRBJ2-7; 8 bases are shared with TRBD1. The CDR3 loop spans 14 amino acids. After removal of 7 bases from V and 11 bases from J, the junction contained 16 bases not matched to a gene. Germline CDR1 MRHNA, CDR2 SNTAGT. CDR3 loop: CASIPATGTGKEYV. As DNA, the CDR3 is TGTGCCAGCATTCCTGCTACCGGGACAGGTAAGGAGTACGTC.

CDR3 sequence reads: CASSLEGSEKLFF. The CDR3 coding sequence is TGTGCCAGCAGCTTGGAAGGGAGCGAAAAACTGTTTTTT. The V and J genes are TRBV5-4 and TRBJ1-4; the D is unclear. The germline V and J ends were trimmed by 0 bases and 8 bases, with 8 bases remaining between them. The CDR3 has 13 residues. Germline V CDR1 and CDR2: SGHNT, YYREEE (reference sequence).

The gene calls are TRBV5-6 and TRBJ2-5; D might be TRBD1 (5 bases). CDR3 length: 12 residues. Trimming shortened V by 4 bases and J by 4 bases, and 8 bases separated the two germline ends. Germline V lookup: CDR1 SGHDT, CDR2 YYEEEE. The CDR3 sequence is CASSPGAETQYF. CDR3 in DNA: TGTGCCAGCAGCCCTGGGGCAGAGACCCAGTACTTC.

The chain combines TRBV6-2 or TRBV6-3 with TRBJ1-5, with D tentatively TRBD1 (6 bases). V lost 1 base and J lost 9, with 13 bases in between. The length of the CDR3 is 14 residues. Germline assignment: CDR1 MNHEY and CDR2 SVGEGT. CDR3 DNA sequence: TGTGCCAGCAGTTACTTGGGGGCGAGTTGGCCCCAGCATTTT. As protein: CASSYLGASWPQHF.

The V call is TRBV19, the J call TRBJ1-2, with D unclear. The germline V and J ends were trimmed by 1 base and 5 bases, with 11 bases remaining between them. The CDR3 consists of 14 residues. Germline assignment: CDR1 LNHDA and CDR2 SQIVND (reference sequence). The CDR3 sequence: CASSIGGRGYGYTF. DNA for the CDR3: TGTGCCAGTAGTATAGGGGGTCGGGGATATGGCTACACCTTC.

This chain connects TRBV28 to TRBJ2-7; possible D gene TRBD1, 5 bases. Trimming pared 5 bases from V and 6 bases from J, leaving 20 bases between. Germline V gene data show CDR1 as MDHEN and CDR2 as SYDVKM. The CDR3 has 15 amino acids. The CDR3 DNA is TGTGCCAGCAGTGCGGCAGGGCGCACGGGTCCCGAGCAGTACTTC. It specifies CASSAAGRTGPEQYF.

This clone was counted a few times. The chain uses TRBV28 and TRBJ1-6; no definite D call. Deletions cut 3 bases from V and 0 bases from J, with 9 bases between. This CDR3 has 16 amino acids. Per the germline V gene, CDR1 is MDHEN and CDR2 is SYDVKM. CDR3 in amino acids: CASSFEGGSYNSPLHF. The CDR3 DNA is TGTGCCAGCAGTTTCGAGGGAGGCTCCTATAATTCACCCCTCCACTTT.

The V and J genes are TRBV7-2 and TRBJ1-6; the D gene is possibly TRBD1 (5 bases). From germline, CDR1 is SGHTA and CDR2 FQGNSA. The CDR3 consists of 16 residues. V was cut by 0 bases and J by 9 bases, with 15 bases left in between. The CDR3 DNA reads TGTGCCAGCAGCTTAGCAACGGGCAGGGTCGGTTCACCCCTCCACTTT. Amino acids: CASSLATGRVGSPLHF.